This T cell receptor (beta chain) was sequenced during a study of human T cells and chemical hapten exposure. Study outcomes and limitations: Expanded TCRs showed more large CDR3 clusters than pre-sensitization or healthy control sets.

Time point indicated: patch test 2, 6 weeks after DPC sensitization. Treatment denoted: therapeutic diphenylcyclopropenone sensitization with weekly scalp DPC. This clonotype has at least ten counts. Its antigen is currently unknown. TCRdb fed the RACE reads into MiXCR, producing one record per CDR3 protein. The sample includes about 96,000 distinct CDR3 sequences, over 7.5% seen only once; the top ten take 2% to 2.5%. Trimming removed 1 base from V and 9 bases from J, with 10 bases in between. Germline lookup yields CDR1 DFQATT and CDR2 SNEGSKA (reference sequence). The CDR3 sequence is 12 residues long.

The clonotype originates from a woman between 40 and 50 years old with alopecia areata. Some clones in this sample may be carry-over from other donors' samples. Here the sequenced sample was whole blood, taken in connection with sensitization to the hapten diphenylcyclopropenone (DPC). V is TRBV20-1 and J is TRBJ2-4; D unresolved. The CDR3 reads CSARVESGIQYF. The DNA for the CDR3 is TGCAGTGCTAGAGTGGAATCAGGCATTCAGTACTTC.